Listed below are T cell receptor beta chains from one sample, sequenced in a study of shared clonotypes between healthy human individuals. Repertoires were generated with immunoSEQ multiplex PCR, while TCRdb's copy carries only in-frame clones and drops some. The table has about 1.5 million clones, approximately 96% seen once. The sequencing input was naive CD4+ T cells sorted from blood. Source of these receptors: a man aged 25 to 40 in good health. The CDR3 runs from the conserved cysteine through the conserved F or W. Fields, in order: clone size, V gene, J gene, D gene, CDR3 protein, CDR3 DNA. D genes are given only for firm matches. Not all rows give a size; the values are once, few, many and, for expanded clones, a class.

once,TRBV5-1,TRBJ2-7,-,CASSLGQALTSYEQYF,TGCGCCAGCAGCTTGGGGCAGGCTCTAACATCCTACGAGCAGTACTTC
-,TRBV28,TRBJ2-5,-,CASTLRLGGLYQETQYF,TGTGCCAGCACCTTGCGACTAGGAGGATTGTACCAAGAGACCCAGTACTTC
once,TRBV21-1,TRBJ2-1,-,CASSNIGTSGYNEQFF,TGTGCCAGCAGCAATATTGGGACTAGCGGGTACAATGAGCAGTTCTTC
-,TRBV5-4,TRBJ1-3,-,CASSLGGNDRFSGNTIYF,TGTGCCAGCAGCTTGGGGGGTAACGACAGATTCTCTGGAAACACCATATATTTT
-,TRBV10-1,TRBJ1-1,-,CASRSTGGTEAFF,TGCGCCAGCAGGAGCACGGGAGGTACTGAAGCTTTCTTT
-,TRBV19,TRBJ2-3,-,CASRGQVTDTQYF,TGTGCCAGTAGGGGACAAGTCACAGATACGCAGTATTTT
-,TRBV5-6,TRBJ2-7,-,CASSLRVYEQYF,TGTGCCAGCAGCTTGCGGGTCTACGAGCAGTACTTC
-,TRBV29-1,TRBJ1-5,-,CSVRTGNQPQHF,TGCAGCGTTAGGACAGGCAATCAGCCCCAGCATTTT
-,TRBV28,TRBJ2-1,-,CASSPHNEQFF,TGTGCCAGCAGTCCCCACAATGAGCAGTTCTTC
once,TRBV10-1,TRBJ2-2,-,CASSFSRNTGELFF,TGCGCCAGCAGTTTCTCCAGGAACACCGGGGAGCTGTTTTTT
once,TRBV19,TRBJ2-7,TRBD2,CASRGGLASGEQYF,TGTGCCAGTAGAGGGGGACTAGCTAGCGGGGAGCAGTACTTC
once,TRBV14,TRBJ2-1,-,CASSQGISGFEQFF,TGTGCCAGCAGCCAAGGGATCAGCGGTTTTGAGCAGTTCTTC
-,TRBV6-5,TRBJ2-1,TRBD1,CASSQRQGLQFF,TGTGCCAGCAGTCAACGACAGGGCTTGCAGTTCTTC
-,TRBV7-3,TRBJ2-1,-,CASSPDHLSYNEQFF,TGTGCCAGCAGCCCGGACCACTTGTCCTACAATGAGCAGTTCTTC
-,TRBV9,TRBJ2-2,-,CASSVFPPGYTNTGELFF,TGTGCCAGCAGCGTTTTCCCCCCGGGGTACACGAACACCGGGGAGCTGTTTTTT
-,TRBV6-1,TRBJ2-5,TRBD1,CASSEAGQGQWETQYF,TGTGCCAGCAGTGAGGCGGGACAGGGGCAGTGGGAGACCCAGTACTTC
-,TRBV28,TRBJ1-1,TRBD1,CASSLSGQGETEAFF,TGTGCCAGCAGTTTGTCGGGACAGGGGGAGACTGAAGCTTTCTTT
-,TRBV9,TRBJ2-5,-,CASSVAAGRETQYF,TGTGCCAGCAGCGTAGCGGCGGGGAGGGAGACCCAGTACTTC
-,TRBV9,TRBJ2-2,-,CASSVTLARGDTGELFF,TGTGCCAGCAGCGTAACCTTAGCGCGAGGGGACACCGGGGAGCTGTTTTTT
-,TRBV4-3,TRBJ1-3,-,CASSQKGRGDTIYF,TGCGCCAGCAGCCAAAAGGGGAGGGGAGACACCATATATTTT
-,TRBV7-9,TRBJ2-7,-,CASSSPIGLFVRYEQYF,TGTGCCAGCAGCTCACCTATCGGTCTTTTTGTACGCTACGAGCAGTACTTC
-,TRBV10-1,TRBJ2-2,-,CASSGWGQGTGELFF,TGCGCCAGCAGCGGCTGGGGGCAGGGCACCGGGGAGCTGTTTTTT
-,TRBV30,TRBJ1-4,-,CAWSIPGTQGEKLFF,TGTGCCTGGAGTATTCCCGGGACCCAAGGGGAAAAACTGTTTTTT
once,TRBV2,TRBJ2-7,-,CASPTGQSSYEQYF,TGTGCCAGCCCAACGGGACAAAGCTCCTACGAGCAGTACTTC
-,TRBV6-4,TRBJ2-1,-,CASSESWRGLYNEQFF,TGTGCCAGCAGTGAGAGTTGGCGAGGGCTGTACAATGAGCAGTTCTTC
-,TRBV11-3,TRBJ2-2,-,CASSHARGGTTNTGELFF,TGTGCCAGCAGCCACGCGAGGGGGGGGACTACGAACACCGGGGAGCTGTTTTTT
-,TRBV9,TRBJ1-1,-,CASSVSVSGRGNTEAFF,TGTGCCAGCAGCGTATCCGTGTCTGGGCGAGGGAACACTGAAGCTTTCTTT